This TCR beta chain was captured in a study of cytomegalovirus exposure and HLA in healthy donors (dated by TCRdb to 2015 to 2018). For context, the study as a whole: According to an earlier analysis of several hundred of the donors, about 190 million T cells yielded some 120 million unique TCR beta sequences and more than 250 Gb of sequence data. About 310 gigabases of sequencing data and 70 million to 85 million unique TCR sequences were included in an early release covering around 650 HLA-typed donors. Of the 398 genotyped donors, 65% to 90% fell in the genetic ancestry cluster associated with self-reported Caucasian donors. The study aimed to test whether cataloging public T cell receptors could reveal signatures of past pathogen exposure. The study profiled the T cell repertoires of under 850 subjects by immunosequencing and related them to cytomegalovirus serostatus. A separate validation cohort of roughly 130 different subjects was used in addition to the 666-subject first cohort. To predict cytomegalovirus infection status, the study brought together high-throughput TCR immunosequencing, statistical association of individual TCRs with disease status, and machine learning. In a later analysis, previously published TCR beta repertoires from 550 to 750 donors were re-analyzed and high-resolution HLA genotyping was added so that TCR occurrence patterns could be studied. The later analysis used no new phenotypic data to find candidate immune exposures, relying instead on TCR beta sequences and their occurrence across donors. To decide whether each TCR beta V gene segment behaved as functional or pseudogenic, an earlier analysis of 587 of the donors relied on high-throughput TCR beta sequencing. Donor age, sex, ethnicity and CMV serostatus were collected together with the repertoire data. In a later genetic analysis, genome-wide SNP genotypes for 398 of the 666 donors were used, and that subset was treated as a discovery cohort. Every discovery cohort repertoire had been produced on one sequencing platform. HLA typing covered class I and class II loci at four-digit resolution. Typing coverage varied by locus: about 620-630 donors for A, B, C, DRB1 and DQB1; 522 for DQA1; more than 600 for DPA1; roughly 450 for DPB1. About five DR-DQ haplotypes were handled as single units for association and clustering because linkage in the cohort was strong. Across approximately 400 genotyped donors of the cohort, an average of about 220,000 unique TCR beta nucleotide sequences per donor were sequenced, and roughly 20% of those sequences were non-productive.

The receptor library was made with the immunoSEQ multiplex PCR assay. A mixture of 60 forward primers for TCR Vbeta segments and 13 reverse primers for TCR Jbeta segments was used in the multiplex PCR. Amplification of the CDR3 region of rearranged TCR beta genes was performed with a multiplex PCR assay on genomic DNA. Amplified TCR beta libraries were sequenced as 87-base-pair reads on the Illumina HiSeq System. The paper's processing steps were these. In a later analysis, about 80 million unique TCR beta chains were counted across the 650 to 750 repertoires, and roughly 11 million of these chains were shared by at least two donors. Raw reads were error-corrected and collapsed into unique sequences with a nearest-neighbor algorithm that merged closely related sequences to remove PCR and sequencing errors. V, D and J gene segments were assigned by aligning CDR3 sequences to IMGT reference sequences. For a sequence to be retained, at least a six-nucleotide match to both a V gene segment and a J gene segment was required. Rearrangements were classified as productive when the CDR3 lacked stop codons and remained in frame with V and J, and all other rearrangements were classified as non-productive. Following IMGT convention, CDR3 was defined as the stretch from the second conserved V-encoded cysteine to the conserved J-encoded phenylalanine. The earlier analysis of about 590 of the donors excluded sequences that lacked an unambiguous match to a single V gene segment. An earlier analysis of fewer than 750 of the donors classified V segments as functional when productive rearrangements were above 56.7% and as segregating when the standard deviation between donors was above 5%. A statistical classification framework was built to diagnose cytomegalovirus status from the catalog of TCR beta chain sequences. In a later analysis, TCR nucleotide sequences were compared against IMGT/GENE-DB human TR gene sequences so that V and J genes could be assigned. Using the TCRdist pipeline, a later analysis assigned CDR3 sequences along with most-parsimonious VDJ recombination scenarios. In a later analysis, each TCR beta chain was defined by its CDR3 amino acid sequence together with its V-gene family, and reads without a unique V-gene family were excluded. In a later analysis, a few hundred highly shared, low-generation-probability nucleotide sequences were removed to address suspected cross-contamination and a sequencing artifact. For each public chain, a later analysis derived a clonal expansion index from normalized ranks of inferred template counts within each repertoire. A later analysis computed generation probabilities with a VDJ recombination model fitted to out-of-frame rearrangements, and checked the results against IGoR. Hypergeometric tests were used in a later analysis to score TCR-TCR, TCR-HLA and TCR-CMV co-occurrence, with a repertoire-size bias correction applied to the TCR pairs. In a later analysis, false discovery rates were estimated by permuting HLA or CMV assignments 20 times. In a later analysis, co-occurring TCRs were grouped using DBSCAN, and TCRdist sequence similarity was added for clustering within HLA-allele-positive subsets. Repertoires with fewer than 30,000 or more than 120,000 public chains were left out of co-occurrence clustering, as were about five repertoires with anomalous nucleotide sharing. Held by TCRdb, this immuneACCESS table contains in-frame sequences only and omits some clones. Under half of the omission traces to an unresolved V gene where checked; the cause of the rest is unknown. V and J calls and clone size are given by that table; D and trimming were obtained from the DNA. This sample holds about 160,000 clones; roughly 72% were observed only once. 7% to 7.5% of the sample is held by the ten biggest clonotypes.

In total, about 650 healthy bone marrow donors made up the cohort. Cohort members were all nominally healthy when sampled, although unrecorded immune exposures were likely present. The donor was CMV seropositive and was included in the group of approximately 310 seropositive cohort members. A peripheral blood sample was collected from each donor, and TCR beta sequencing was performed on peripheral blood mononuclear cells. Genomic DNA was extracted from the blood cell samples with the Qiagen DNeasy Blood Extraction Kit. The paper as a whole reports these results and caveats: Because counts were too low, under 20 rarely observed V segments, including chromosome 9 orphons, were left out of the earlier analysis of 500 to 750 of the donors. The authors suggested that the approach could potentially be extended to other disease states and immunological phenotypes. CMV serostatus was the only immune exposure information available for the cohort. When HLA alleles, especially DR and DQ, strongly co-occurred, attributing TCR associations to individual alleles was difficult. The presence/absence analyses assumed that sequencing depth was roughly uniform across donors, and that assumption may not be true. In an earlier analysis of a few hundred of the donors, most TCR beta V segments were observed in productive rearrangements about 90% or about 30% of the time, broadly matching IMGT annotations. According to a later analysis, most CMV-associated TCR beta chains appeared to be HLA-restricted, and the HLA associations seemed to be driven largely by CMV exposure. Only TCR beta chains were sequenced in this cohort, and the absence of alpha or paired-chain data limited detectable features. Some IMGT-functional V segments, including TRBV6-2 and TRBV6-3, could not be told apart with the 87-base-pair reads, so those segments were excluded. Because some donors lacked HLA typing at each locus, the association tests relied only on the typed subset. Cytomegalovirus status was reported to be diagnosed by the classifier with high specificity and sensitivity in both the original and validation cohorts. Correlated functional status among segregating V segments might be attributable to linkage disequilibrium, but an unknown experimental factor could not be ruled out. At a false discovery rate of 0.05, a later analysis linked 16,951 TCR beta sequences to specific HLA alleles. A cluster of highly shared sequence variants was judged likely to represent a technical artifact of the sequencing pipeline. In a later analysis, TCR association rates were found to vary across HLA loci, with the most associated TCRs seen for DRB1 alleles and the fewest for HLA-C alleles. In the study, about 150 TCR beta chains were listed as associated with cytomegalovirus. Most TCR sequences were observed very rarely across donors, whereas some public TCRs were present in many individuals. In vitro tests confirmed that a few of the cytomegalovirus-associated TCR beta chains recognize cytomegalovirus antigens. A later analysis reported that several top co-occurrence clusters appeared linked to parvovirus B19, influenza, CMV and Epstein-Barr virus. According to a later genetic analysis, donors in an Asian-associated ancestry cluster had fewer N-insertions in productive TCRs than the approximately 710-donor mean. In a later genetic analysis, a missense DCLRE1C variant was associated with V-gene and J-gene trimming of TCR beta chains, and the association was replicated in an independent cohort. In a later analysis, HLA-associated TCR beta chains showed more clonal expansion and lower generation probabilities than non-associated chains that were equally common. A further reported finding was that TCR beta sequences accurately predicted the HLA-A and HLA-B alleles for most subjects in the first cohort.

About this clone: Its target antigen remains unknown. No qualities accompany the bases; no much larger clone lies one base away.

Reading the germline V gene gives CDR1 SQVTM and CDR2 ANQGSEA. V loses 4 bases at its end and J loses 5 bases; junction bases beyond the gene matches: 10. The CDR3 runs 15 amino acids, cysteine and phenylalanine included. Only the CDR3 region is kept as DNA, spanning 45 bases read in frame from base 1. This receptor was taken from a man aged 35 to 55 in good health and CMV-seropositive. The chain uses TRBV29-1 and TRBJ2-3, with 9 middle bases fitting TRBD2. The specimen was PBMCs. The CDR3 amino acid sequence is: CSVVPYAGGGDTQYF. The base sequence is TGCAGCGTTGTTCCCTACGCGGGGGGGGGAGATACGCAGTATTTT.